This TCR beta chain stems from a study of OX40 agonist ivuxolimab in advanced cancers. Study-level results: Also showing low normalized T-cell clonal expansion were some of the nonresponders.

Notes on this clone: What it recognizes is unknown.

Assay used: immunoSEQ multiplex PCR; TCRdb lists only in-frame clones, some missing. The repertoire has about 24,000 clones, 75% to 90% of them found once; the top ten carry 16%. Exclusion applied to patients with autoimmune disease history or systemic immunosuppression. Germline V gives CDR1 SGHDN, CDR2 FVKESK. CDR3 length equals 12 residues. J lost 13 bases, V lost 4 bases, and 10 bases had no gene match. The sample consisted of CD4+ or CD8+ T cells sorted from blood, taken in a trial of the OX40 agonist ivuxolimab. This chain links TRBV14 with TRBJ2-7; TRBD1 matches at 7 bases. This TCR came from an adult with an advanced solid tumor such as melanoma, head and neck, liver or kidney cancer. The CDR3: CASSPTGLRLYF. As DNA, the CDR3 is TGTGCCAGCAGCCCGACAGGGCTCCGGTTATACTTC.